Shown below are 8 T cell receptor beta chains from a single sample sequenced in a study of technical replicates of blood from a few donors. The repertoire was sequenced with immunoSEQ multiplex PCR; TCRdb's copy has only in-frame clones and lacks some. The sample yields 45,000 to 50,000 clones, approximately 90% seen once. The sample was PBMCs. These receptors came from a human donor in good health. Some clones in this sample may be carry-over from other donors' samples.

The chain carries TRBV7-2 and TRBJ1-1; D gene uncertain. Germline loops: CDR1 SGHTA, CDR2 FQGNSA. The CDR3 contains 14 residues. Trimming cost V 1 base and J 7 bases, with 13 bases left between them. The CDR3 region is CASSLGSSRYEAFF. The DNA for the CDR3 is TGTGCCAGCAGCTTAGGTAGCAGTCGATATGAAGCTTTCTTT.

This sequence joins TRBV7-3 and TRBJ2-3, with 7 bases identical to TRBD2. The CDR3 covers 13 residues. V gave up 3 bases and J gave up 5 bases; unmatched junction bases: 2. Per the germline V gene, CDR1 is SGHTA and CDR2 is FQGTGA. The CDR3 bases are TGTGCCAGCAGCTTTACGGGGGGAGATACGCAGTATTTT. It translates to CASSFTGGDTQYF.

The chain recombines TRBV7-2 with TRBJ2-7; 11 bases map to TRBD2. CDR1 and CDR2 from the germline V gene are SGHTA and FQGNSA. V shed 5 bases and J 2 bases; nucleotides not matched to a gene: 8. The CDR3 spans 16 residues. The chain's CDR3 is CASSTTSGSPTYEQYF. For the CDR3, the DNA is TGTGCCAGCAGCACCACTAGCGGGAGCCCCACCTACGAGCAGTACTTC.

The CDR3 region is CASRLARQGRTEAFF. CDR3 coding DNA: TGTGCAAGTCGCTTGGCTCGGCAGGGTAGAACTGAAGCTTTCTTT. The rearrangement links TRBV12-2 to TRBJ1-1; TRBD1 reflects the table's D call only, with no check against the DNA. TRBV12-2 is a known pseudogene. The CDR3 has 15 amino acids.

The chain combines TRBV11-2 with TRBJ1-1, with 8 bases matching TRBD1. Germline loops: CDR1 SGHAT, CDR2 FQNNGV. This CDR3 region has 15 residues. V shed 4 bases, J shed 1 base, and the junction held 5 bases outside the gene matches. CDR3 amino acids: CASSSSGTGNTEAFF. The CDR3 nucleotides read TGTGCCAGCAGCTCATCCGGGACAGGGAACACTGAAGCTTTCTTT. Combining the CDR3 with reference TRBV11-2 and TRBJ1-1 gives the whole variable domain EAGVAQSPRYKIIEKRQSVAFWCNPISGHATLYWYQQILGQGPKLLIQFQNNGVVDDSQLPKDRFSAERLKGVDSTLKIQPAKLEDSAVYLCASSSSGTGNTEAFFGQGTRLTVV.

The V call is TRBV11-1, the J call TRBJ2-3; D is possibly TRBD1 (5 bases). V dropped 2 bases and J dropped 5 bases, with 17 bases sitting between them. Germline lookup yields CDR1 SGHAT and CDR2 FQDESV (reference sequence). The CDR3 totals 16 residues. Here the CDR3 reads CASSLSIVRERDTQYF. The CDR3 DNA reads as TGTGCCAGCAGCTTATCCATAGTCAGGGAAAGAGATACGCAGTATTTT.

The genes are TRBV7-6 and TRBJ1-5; 7 nucleotides line up with TRBD1. Germline loops: CDR1 SGHVS, CDR2 FNYEAQ. The J segment lost 3 bases and the V segment lost 1 base, leaving 6 bases of the junction unmatched. The CDR3 has 16 amino acids. CDR3 amino acids: CASSLGRGQPNQPQHF. The CDR3 DNA reads TGTGCCAGCAGCTTAGGACGGGGACAGCCCAATCAGCCCCAGCATTTT. The full variable domain, with the rest looked up from reference TRBV7-6 and TRBJ1-5, is GAGVSQSPRYKVTKRGQDVALRCDPISGHVSLYWYRQALGQGPEFLTYFNYEAQQDKSGLPNDRFSAERPEGSISTLTIQRTEQRDSAMYRCASSLGRGQPNQPQHFGDGTRLSIL.

This clone occurred once. The rearrangement joins TRBV10-3 to TRBJ2-1; tentative D call: TRBD2 (5 bases). The germline gives CDR1 ENHRY, CDR2 SYGVKD. This CDR3 has 13 amino acids. The V and J ends lost 4 bases and 10 bases respectively, with 14 bases between them. The CDR3 spells CAISGALEREQFF. CDR3 nucleotides: TGTGCCATCAGTGGGGCCCTCGAGCGGGAGCAGTTCTTC.